The 20 T cell receptor beta chains reported below all come from one sample, sequenced in a study of T cell responses to AZD1222 COVID-19 vaccine. This table comes from immunoSEQ multiplex PCR, and its TCRdb copy is limited to in-frame clones, with some not included. This sample has around 140,000 clones, with more than 90% found just once. Material: peripheral blood, obtained on day 0 of AZD1222 vaccination. The receptors derive from an adult in good health.

The chain employs TRBV15 and TRBJ2-5, with 7 bases lining up with TRBD1. This CDR3 is 19 amino acids long. J was trimmed by 3 bases and V by 0 bases; bases with no gene match: 16. The germline gives CDR1 LNHNV, CDR2 YYDKDF (reference sequence). The CDR3 DNA reads TGTGCCACCAGCAGAGACGTAGGGACAGTCAAAAAGCGTAAAGAGACCCAGTACTTC. Translation gives CATSRDVGTVKKRKETQYF.

V gene TRBV28 combines with J gene TRBJ2-5, with 13 bases identical to TRBD2. Germline V gene data show CDR1 as MDHEN and CDR2 as SYDVKM. The CDR3 extends over 17 amino acids. V was pared by 5 bases and J by 5 bases, with 11 bases of the junction left unmatched. The CDR3 nucleotides are TGTGCCAGCAGTATCGCGGGACTAGCGGGGAGGCTTGAGACCCAGTACTTC. Amino acid sequence: CASSIAGLAGRLETQYF.

The chain links TRBV28 to TRBJ2-1; D call uncertain. Deletions cut 6 bases from V and 5 bases from J, with 8 bases between. The CDR3 sequence is 12 residues long. The germline CDR1 and CDR2 sequences are MDHEN and SYDVKM. For the CDR3, the DNA is TGTGCCAGCAGCCCCTGGGACAATGAGCAGTTCTTC. This gives the protein CASSPWDNEQFF. The full variable domain, its missing parts supplied by reference TRBV28 and TRBJ2-1, is DVKVTQSSRYLVKRTGEKVFLECVQDMDHENMFWYRQDPGLGLRLIYFSYDVKMKEKGDIPEGYSVSREKKERFSLILESASTNQTSMYLCASSPWDNEQFFGPGTRLTVL.

The genes are TRBV28 and TRBJ2-1; a possible D gene is TRBD2 (6 bases). Germline V CDR1 and CDR2: MDHEN, SYDVKM. Trimming stripped 3 bases from V and 5 bases from J, with 8 bases between. CDR3 length: 13 residues. CDR3 residues: CASSFWGDNEQFF. In DNA form, the CDR3 reads TGTGCCAGCAGTTTTTGGGGGGACAATGAGCAGTTCTTC.

This clone was counted once. The V and J genes are TRBV7-8 and TRBJ2-7; 10 positions agree with TRBD1. This CDR3 is 20 amino acids long. V was clipped by 3 bases and J by 0 bases; unmatched bases: 17. Germline V CDR1 and CDR2: SGHVS, FQNEAQ. The CDR3 here is CASSFPRGDRGLTSSYEQYF. CDR3 DNA sequence: TGTGCCAGCAGCTTCCCGAGGGGGGACAGGGGCCTTACCAGCTCCTACGAGCAGTACTTC.

The chain recombines TRBV12-3 or TRBV12-4 with TRBJ1-4, with D uncertain. The CDR3 has 13 amino acids. Trimming stripped 3 bases from V and 7 bases from J, with 9 bases between. CDR3 sequence reads: CASSFARFEKLFF. Written as DNA, the CDR3 is TGTGCCAGCAGTTTTGCCAGGTTTGAAAAACTGTTTTTT.

The V call is TRBV5-8, the J call TRBJ2-3; TRBD2 matches 14 bases. Germline V CDR1 and CDR2: SGHTS, YDEGEE. The CDR3 extends over 16 amino acids. J was trimmed by 8 bases and V by 4 bases; bases with no gene match: 9. For the CDR3, the DNA is TGTGCCAGCAGCACGGGACTAGCGGGGGCCGTAGGTACGCAGTATTTT. Its translation is CASSTGLAGAVGTQYF.

V usage is TRBV28 and J usage is TRBJ1-2; D is uncertain. V lost 6 bases to trimming and J lost 8 bases, with 22 bases between them. Germline V gene data show CDR1 as MDHEN and CDR2 as SYDVKM. The CDR3 consists of 15 residues. CDR3 in DNA: TGTGCCAGCAGGGCCGGGCCCAAGATGAGTTCAGGCTACACCTTC. Encoded protein: CASRAGPKMSSGYTF.

The V gene is TRBV9, the J gene TRBJ1-1, with D tentatively TRBD1 (5 bases). The CDR3 has 14 residues. Germline-derived CDR1 and CDR2 are SGDLS and YYNGEE. Trimming shortened V by 4 bases and J by 1 base, and 11 bases separated the two germline ends. This chain's CDR3 is CASSYMGGNTEAFF. As DNA, the CDR3 is TGTGCCAGCAGCTACATGGGGGGGAACACTGAAGCTTTCTTT.

This clone was recorded once. The genes are TRBV13 and TRBJ1-2; D may be TRBD1 (5 bases). V dropped 5 bases and J dropped 8 bases, with 15 bases sitting between them. Germline assignment: CDR1 PRHDT and CDR2 FYEKMQ (reference sequence). CDR3 size: 13 residues. The CDR3 region has the DNA TGTGCCAGCAGCCTCGCAGGGTGGGAAGGCTACACCTTC. It translates to CASSLAGWEGYTF.

The chain recombines TRBV10-3 with TRBJ2-7; D is possibly TRBD1 or TRBD2 (7 bases each). Germline assignment: CDR1 ENHRY and CDR2 SYGVKD. Trimming took off 3 bases at V and 6 bases at J, with 21 bases between the two ends. The CDR3 covers 16 residues. DNA of the CDR3: TGTGCCATCAGTGATTCCTGGGGGGGGTGGACAGGCGAGCAGTACTTC. Protein sequence: CAISDSWGGWTGEQYF.

V and J are TRBV19 and TRBJ2-1; 8 positions match TRBD1. The CDR3 length is 13 residues. Germline V gene sequence: CDR1 LNHDA, CDR2 SQIVND (reference sequence). The V and J ends lost 6 bases and 7 bases, in that order; junction bases with no gene match: 5. CDR3 amino acids: CASRNRGDNEQFF. DNA of the CDR3: TGTGCCAGTAGGAACAGGGGGGATAATGAGCAGTTCTTC. Complete variable domain (other parts from reference TRBV19 and TRBJ2-1): DGGITQSPKYLFRKEGQNVTLSCEQNLNHDAMYWYRQDPGQGLRLIYYSQIVNDFQKGDIAEGYSVSREKKESFPLTVTSAQKNPTAFYLCASRNRGDNEQFFGPGTRLTVL.

The gene calls are TRBV27 and TRBJ1-2; 8 bases align to TRBD1. Germline V lookup: CDR1 MNHEY, CDR2 SMNVEV (reference sequence). CDR3 length: 15 amino acids. Trimming removed 3 bases from V and 4 bases from J; junction bases left unmatched: 7. Written as DNA, the CDR3 is TGTGCCAGCAGTTTCCAACCCGGGACAGGCTATGGCTACACCTTC. Translating gives CASSFQPGTGYGYTF.

The rearrangement joins TRBV9 to TRBJ2-7; 7 nucleotides line up with TRBD2. The ends lost 3 bases at V and 0 bases at J; junction bases unmatched: 6. This CDR3 is 15 amino acids long. CDR1 and CDR2 from the germline V gene are SGDLS and YYNGEE. DNA for the CDR3: TGTGCCAGCAGCGAGCGGGGAGATTTCTCCTACGAGCAGTACTTC. This translates into CASSERGDFSYEQYF.

The chain uses TRBV29-1 and TRBJ2-1, with 11 positions matching TRBD2. CDR1 and CDR2 (germline): SQVTM, ANQGSEA. CDR3 length equals 15 residues. V was clipped by 5 bases and J by 2 bases; unmatched bases: 5. The CDR3 region has the DNA TGCAGCGTTAGGGCTAGCGGGGGGACCTACAATGAGCAGTTCTTC. Translated, it gives CSVRASGGTYNEQFF.

This clone was observed once. This sequence joins TRBV20-1 and TRBJ1-2; D remains ambiguous. The CDR3 runs to 10 residues. Trimming pared 3 bases from V and 3 bases from J, leaving 2 bases between. Germline V gene lookup returns CDR1 DFQATT and CDR2 SNEGSKA (reference sequence). For the CDR3, the DNA is TGCAGTGCTAGCGACTATGGCTACACCTTC. Its protein product is CSASDYGYTF.

The J gene is TRBJ1-4, the V gene TRBV29-1; perhaps TRBD1 as D (5 bases). Germline CDR1 SQVTM, CDR2 ANQGSEA. V lost 1 base and J 8 bases, leaving 11 bases between the germline ends. The CDR3 has 13 amino acids. The CDR3 DNA reads as TGCAGCGTTGAAGTCCAGGGCAGCGAAAAACTGTTTTTT. Protein product: CSVEVQGSEKLFF. Full variable domain (rest looked up from reference TRBV29-1 and TRBJ1-4): SAVISQKPSRDICQRGTSLTIQCQVDSQVTMMFWYRQQPGQSLTLIATANQGSEATYESGFVIDKFPISRPNLTFSTLTVSNMSPEDSSIYLCSVEVQGSEKLFFGSGTQLSVL.

The V gene is TRBV24-1, the J gene TRBJ2-3, with a possible D match to TRBD1 (5 bases). The CDR3 runs to 16 residues. Trimming removed 3 bases at V and 4 bases at J, with 16 bases between. Germline CDR1 is KGHDR and CDR2 is SFDVKD. This chain's CDR3 is CATSDRQGVIADTQYF. The CDR3 DNA reads TGTGCCACCAGTGATCGGCAGGGTGTTATAGCAGATACGCAGTATTTT.

The rearrangement links TRBV4-2 to TRBJ1-3, with a weak D call TRBD1 (5 bases). Trimming stripped 4 bases from V and 0 bases from J, with 13 bases between. The CDR3 totals 16 residues. Germline lookup yields CDR1 LGHNA and CDR2 YNFKEQ. CDR3 region: CASSPQQVSSGNTIYF. CDR3 nucleotides: TGTGCCAGCAGCCCCCAACAGGTTTCCTCTGGAAACACCATATATTTT.

The chain uses TRBV6-5 and TRBJ1-1; 7 bases line up with TRBD1. CDR3 length: 14 residues. Germline assignment: CDR1 MNHEY and CDR2 SVGAGI. The V gene end was trimmed by 7 bases and the J gene end by 4 bases; junction bases not matched to a gene: 9. The CDR3 sequence: CASTYSSGGTEAFF. The CDR3 nucleotides read TGTGCCAGCACCTACTCCTCAGGGGGCACTGAAGCTTTCTTT.